These 5 T cell receptor beta chains share one sample of origin, sequenced in a study of blood T cell repertoires in COVID-19 (dated by TCRdb to the early 2020s). Receptors were amplified or captured by the immunoSEQ multiplex PCR assay. This is the immuneACCESS table as TCRdb keeps it, with only in-frame sequences that have V and J called. A part of the clones is gone; compared with another copy, unresolved V genes explain less than half, and the rest is unexplained. This sample lists more than 95,000 clones; about 80% were detected once. The ten top clones hold around 4.1% of the sample. Sequencing input: peripheral blood. Every receptor here comes from a man aged 60 to 69 with acute or convalescent COVID-19.

The chain couples TRBV7-2 to TRBJ2-1; D perhaps matches TRBD2 (5 bases). V was trimmed by 0 bases and J by 7 bases, leaving 10 bases between them. The germline V gene has CDR1 SGHTA and CDR2 FQGNSA. The CDR3 length is 14 residues. The CDR3 is CASSLAGVRNEQFF. The DNA for the CDR3 is TGTGCCAGCAGCTTAGCGGGAGTACGAAATGAGCAGTTCTTC.

The genes are TRBV30 and TRBJ1-1, with 9 bases identical to TRBD1. The CDR3 loop spans 12 amino acids. The ends lost 5 bases at V and 4 bases at J; junction bases unmatched: 2. Germline loops: CDR1 GTSNPN, CDR2 SVGIG (reference sequence). CDR3 nucleotides: TGTGCCTGGGAGACAGGGGGCACTGAAGCTTTCTTT. This translates into CAWETGGTEAFF.

The chain combines TRBV4-3 with TRBJ2-1, with TRBD2 identical over 10 bases. CDR1 LGHNA and CDR2 YSLEER come from the germline V gene. The CDR3 extends over 17 amino acids. The V segment lost 0 bases and the J segment 6 bases; nucleotides outside the gene matches: 8. This CDR3 reads CASSQERSGRALNEQFF. DNA of the CDR3: TGCGCCAGCAGCCAAGAAAGGAGCGGGAGGGCCCTCAATGAGCAGTTCTTC.

The gene calls are TRBV7-2 and TRBJ2-3; D gene ambiguous. The length of the CDR3 is 16 residues. Trimming took off 5 bases at V and 5 bases at J, with 20 bases between the two ends. Germline loops: CDR1 SGHTA, CDR2 FQGNSA. CDR3 DNA sequence: TGTGCCAGCAGCCCCTCTGGAACTAACAAATTAGATACGCAGTATTTT. It encodes CASSPSGTNKLDTQYF.

This chain joins TRBV18 and TRBJ2-5; 8 positions match TRBD2. CDR1 is KGHSH and CDR2 is LQKENI in the germline V gene. The CDR3 contains 15 residues. V gave up 1 base and J gave up 2 bases; unmatched junction bases: 3. Here the CDR3 reads CASSPRSGAQETQYF. The DNA of the CDR3 is TGTGCCAGCTCACCACGTAGCGGGGCACAAGAGACCCAGTACTTC.